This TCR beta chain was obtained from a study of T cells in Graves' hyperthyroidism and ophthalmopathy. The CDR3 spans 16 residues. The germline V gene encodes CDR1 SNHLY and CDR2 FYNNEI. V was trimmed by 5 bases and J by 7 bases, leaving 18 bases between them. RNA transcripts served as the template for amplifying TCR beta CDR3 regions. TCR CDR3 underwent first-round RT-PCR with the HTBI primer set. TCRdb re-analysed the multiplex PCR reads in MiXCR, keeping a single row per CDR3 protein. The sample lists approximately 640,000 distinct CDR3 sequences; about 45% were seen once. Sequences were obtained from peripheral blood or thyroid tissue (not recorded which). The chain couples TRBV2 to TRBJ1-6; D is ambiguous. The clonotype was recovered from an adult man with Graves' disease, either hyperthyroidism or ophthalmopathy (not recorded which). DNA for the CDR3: TGTGCCAGCAGTTTCGGGGTACAAGCAGACAATTCACCCCTCCACTTT. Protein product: CASSFGVQADNSPLHF.